These 20 T cell receptor beta chains were sequenced from one sample in a study of blood T cell repertoires in COVID-19. Only in-frame clones appear in the TCRdb table, and some are missing; sequencing was by immunoSEQ multiplex PCR. The sample includes approximately 200,000 clones, roughly 90% of them seen just once. The sequencing input was peripheral blood. Receptor source: a woman in her sixties with acute or convalescent COVID-19.

Of note for this clone: At the DNA level, this CDR3 is encoded by other sequences in the same sample as well. The chain uses TRBV6-1 and TRBJ1-5; D ambiguous. The CDR3 runs to 13 residues. Trimming stripped 1 base from V and 4 bases from J, with 5 bases between. Germline assignment: CDR1 MNHNS and CDR2 SASEGT. The CDR3 region has the DNA TGTGCCAGCAGTGAAGTCAGAAATCAGCCCCAGCATTTT. This gives the protein CASSEVRNQPQHF.

The chain uses TRBV19 and TRBJ1-2; 7 positions agree with TRBD1. The CDR3 covers 11 residues. V shed 5 bases and J 6 bases; nucleotides not matched to a gene: 0. Germline CDR1 is LNHDA and CDR2 is SQIVND (reference sequence). DNA of the CDR3: TGTGCCAGTAGTGACAGGGATGGCTACACCTTC. It codes for CASSDRDGYTF.

This chain uses TRBV30 with TRBJ1-5; TRBD1 aligns across 9 bases. The CDR3 length is 13 residues. The germline V gene encodes CDR1 GTSNPN and CDR2 SVGIG (reference sequence). The J segment lost 7 bases and the V segment lost 5 bases, leaving 6 bases of the junction unmatched. The CDR3 here is CAWSGQGSQPQHF. The CDR3 nucleotides are TGTGCCTGGTCCGGACAGGGGAGCCAGCCCCAGCATTTT.

The chain combines TRBV25-1 with TRBJ1-6; 7 positions agree with TRBD1. This CDR3 has 17 amino acids. CDR1 and CDR2 (germline): MGHDK, SYGVNS. Germline trimming cut 3 bases from V and 7 bases from J; bases unmatched to any gene: 12. CDR3 bases: TGTGCCAGCAGTGATAGTCGGGCAGGGGGACAGAATTCACCCCTCCACTTT. Encoded protein: CASSDSRAGGQNSPLHF.

The chain links TRBV5-3 to TRBJ2-7; TRBD1 agrees at 8 bases. TRBV5-3 is classed as an ORF, of uncertain function. The V and J ends lost 4 bases and 2 bases, in that order; junction bases with no gene match: 11. The CDR3 is 16 residues long. CDR3 DNA sequence: TGTGCCAGAAGCCCTCTCGGACAGGGATTAACCTACGAGCAGTACTTC. It encodes CARSPLGQGLTYEQYF.

The J gene is TRBJ1-6, the V gene TRBV5-1, with 8 bases matching TRBD1. Unmatched junction bases numbered 9, after V lost 0 bases and J lost 13 bases. This CDR3 contains 15 residues. The germline V gene has CDR1 SGHRS and CDR2 YFSETQ. The CDR3 sequence: CASSLDEGQASPLHF. In DNA form, the CDR3 reads TGCGCCAGCAGCTTGGACGAGGGACAGGCGTCGCCCCTCCACTTT.

V and J are TRBV5-5 and TRBJ2-7; 8 bases are shared with TRBD1. The germline CDR1 and CDR2 sequences are SGHKS and YYEKEE (reference sequence). The J segment lost 4 bases and the V segment lost 4 bases, leaving 7 bases of the junction unmatched. The length of the CDR3 is 14 residues. CDR3 sequence: CASSPHGQGYEQYF. Written as DNA, the CDR3 is TGTGCCAGCAGCCCTCACGGACAGGGTTACGAGCAGTACTTC.

J is TRBJ2-1 and V is TRBV18; 7 bases agree with TRBD1. Looked up from germline, CDR1 is KGHSH and CDR2 is LQKENI. The CDR3 has 15 amino acids. V shed 2 bases, J shed 2 bases, and the junction held 3 bases outside the gene matches. CDR3: CASSPGTEAYNEQFF. The CDR3 nucleotides are TGTGCCAGCTCACCAGGGACAGAAGCCTACAATGAGCAGTTCTTC.

The rearrangement links TRBV12-3 or TRBV12-4 to TRBJ2-7; D remains ambiguous. The germline V and J ends were trimmed by 5 bases and 1 base, with 6 bases remaining between them. The CDR3 runs 12 residues. CDR3 sequence: CASSQQSYEQYF. DNA for the CDR3: TGTGCCAGCAGTCAACAGTCCTACGAGCAGTACTTC.

This clone showed up just once. This rearrangement joins TRBV6-6 to TRBJ2-7, with D possibly being TRBD1 (6 bases). V gave up 7 bases and J gave up 3 bases, with 16 bases separating them. The germline V gene has CDR1 MNHNY and CDR2 SVGAGI (reference sequence). This CDR3 spans 14 amino acids. The chain's CDR3 is CASTHTGNGYEQYF. In DNA form, the CDR3 reads TGTGCCAGCACCCATACAGGGAATGGCTACGAGCAGTACTTC.

V and J are TRBV14 and TRBJ2-1; TRBD2 agrees at 9 bases. There are 16 residues in the CDR3. Per germline, CDR1 SGHDN and CDR2 FVKESK. Trimming cost V 0 bases and J 15 bases; bases outside gene matches: 15. CDR3 residues: CASSQDRAGGPRVPFF. CDR3 coding DNA: TGTGCCAGCAGCCAAGATCGGGCGGGAGGGCCTAGAGTTCCGTTCTTC.

V is TRBV18 and J is TRBJ2-1, with D tentatively TRBD2 (5 bases). This CDR3 has 17 residues. CDR1 is KGHSH and CDR2 is LQKENI in the germline V gene. V gave up 3 bases and J gave up 8 bases, with 23 bases separating them. CDR3 residues: CASSPPRSLRPRDEQFF. The CDR3 region has the DNA TGTGCCAGCTCACCGCCTAGGTCTTTACGACCGCGGGATGAGCAGTTCTTC.

The chain employs TRBV5-4 and TRBJ2-3, with 7 positions matching TRBD1. CDR3 length: 13 amino acids. Germline CDR1 is SGHNT and CDR2 is YYREEE (reference sequence). With V trimmed by 5 bases and J by 3 bases, 3 bases remained unmatched. CDR3 region: CASSQDRTDTQYF. In DNA, the CDR3 is TGTGCCAGCAGTCAGGACAGGACAGATACGCAGTATTTT.

V gene TRBV7-9 combines with J gene TRBJ1-1, with 8 bases lining up with TRBD1. The CDR3 covers 14 residues. The trim removed 5 bases at V and 2 bases at J, leaving 4 bases unmatched. Germline V lookup: CDR1 SEHNR, CDR2 FQNEAQ (reference sequence). The CDR3 coding sequence is TGTGCCAGCAGCAGGACAGGGACTAACACTGAAGCTTTCTTT. Its protein product is CASSRTGTNTEAFF.

The J gene is TRBJ2-2, the V gene TRBV13, with D maybe TRBD1 (6 bases). Germline assignment: CDR1 PRHDT and CDR2 FYEKMQ (reference sequence). Trimming cost V 1 base and J 5 bases, with 17 bases left between them. This CDR3 has 17 residues. CDR3 coding DNA: TGTGCCAGCAGCTTAGCCCGGACAGCGAGGGAAACCGGGGAGCTGTTTTTT. Protein: CASSLARTARETGELFF.

CDR3: CASRRTSGTGDTQYF. DNA for the CDR3: TGTGCCAGCAGACGGACTAGCGGGACGGGAGATACGCAGTATTTT. The chain employs TRBV6-5 and TRBJ2-3; 12 bases match TRBD2. J lost 5 bases, V lost 6 bases, and 6 bases had no gene match. Per germline, CDR1 MNHEY and CDR2 SVGAGI. CDR3 length: 15 residues.

The chain has TRBV5-1 and TRBJ1-1; maybe TRBD1 (5 bases). The germline V gene encodes CDR1 SGHRS and CDR2 YFSETQ. Between the trimmed V and J ends, which lost 2 bases and 1 base, there was a span of 9 bases. CDR3 length equals 14 residues. The CDR3 here is CASSFPGSNTEAFF. The CDR3 nucleotides read TGCGCCAGCAGCTTTCCAGGGTCGAACACTGAAGCTTTCTTT.

This clone has just a few counts. The V gene is TRBV7-9, the J gene TRBJ1-5; D is undetermined. This CDR3 is 14 amino acids long. Germline CDR1 and CDR2: SEHNR and FQNEAQ (reference sequence). V lost 0 bases to trimming and J lost 3 bases, with 6 bases between them. The CDR3 spells CASSLAADNQPQHF. The CDR3 DNA reads as TGTGCCAGCAGCTTAGCGGCAGACAATCAGCCCCAGCATTTT.

V usage is TRBV5-1 and J usage is TRBJ1-3, with D unclear. The CDR3 totals 15 residues. From germline, CDR1 is SGHRS and CDR2 YFSETQ. Deletions cut 1 base from V and 3 bases from J, with 11 bases between. The CDR3 here is CASSLSGGDGNTIYF. The DNA for the CDR3 is TGCGCCAGCAGCTTGTCGGGCGGGGATGGAAACACCATATATTTT.

The chain combines TRBV9 with TRBJ1-2; D unclear. The CDR3 consists of 16 residues. V gave up 0 bases and J gave up 5 bases, with 17 bases separating them. Germline CDR1 reads SGDLS; CDR2 reads YYNGEE. The CDR3 is CASSVGWQVAPYGYTF. CDR3 sequence (DNA): TGTGCCAGCAGCGTAGGTTGGCAGGTGGCGCCTTATGGCTACACCTTC.